These T cell receptor beta chains were read from a single sample in a study of T cells in Graves' hyperthyroidism and ophthalmopathy. TCRdb called the multiplex PCR reads again in MiXCR, with one record for every CDR3 protein. The sample records roughly 600,000 distinct CDR3 sequences, approximately 14% being singletons. Sequencing used blood. Every receptor here comes from a woman in her forties or fifties with Graves' ophthalmopathy. Each CDR3 is given with its conserved first and last residue. Not all rows give a size; the values are once, few, many and, for expanded clones, a class.

CASSLQLGRELETQYF,.,TRBV6-2/TRBV6-3
CASTEVGDQETQYF,.,TRBV5-4
CATSDFSGAGYTF,many,TRBV24-1
CTSSFRGNTGELFF,once,TRBV5-1
CASSYARGWNTEAFF,many,TRBV12-3/TRBV12-4
CASGFMDSSTDTQYF,few,TRBV27
CAISYRTAVRSPLHF,.,TRBV10-3
CASSKGQGNTGELFF,many,TRBV5-1
CASSPHLTGTGGTGNTIYF,few,TRBV4-1
CASSYSVGESSTGELFF,.,TRBV6-2/TRBV6-3
CASISPGLAGGNEQFF,many,TRBV2
CSARRDRGIIGELFF,few,TRBV20-1
CASSYATQGLESYEQYF,many,TRBV6-1
CSARESASYGYTF,many,TRBV20-1
CASSLAAPRGAFF,.,TRBV12-3/TRBV12-4
CATSKRLAGDEQFF,.,TRBV15
CASSSRGSGYEQYF,.,TRBV6-2/TRBV6-3
CASSPGTSGRAEFF,.,TRBV7-9
CASSPSDIYSPLHF,few,TRBV18
CASSSKGGGDNTGELFF,many,TRBV7-8
CSVEGGNGYTF,few,TRBV29-1
CASSLDRGRPEAFF,.,TRBV28
CASSSTTFSGRAPPEQYF,many,TRBV28
CSARAASYNEQFF,many,TRBV20-1
CAWGRGTGTGAEKLFF,few,TRBV30